This TCR beta chain came from a study of regulatory and conventional T cells in RAG deficiency. Findings of the study overall: Shannon entropy was markedly lower and Simpson indices higher in RAG-deficient patients than control T-cell subsets. Shorter CDR3s in all patient subsets; >85% Treg-Tconv overlap in Omenn.

Regulatory T cells were sorted from blood as CD4+ CD25-high CD127-low cells. Of note for this clone: The target antigen is unknown.

Assay used: immunoSEQ multiplex PCR; TCRdb lists only in-frame clones, some missing. The data contain 15,000 to 20,000 clones, roughly 87% of them seen just once; the ten biggest clones take up approximately 1.5%. The germline CDR1 and CDR2 sequences are SEHNR and FQNEAQ (reference sequence). There are 18 residues in the CDR3. V was trimmed by 3 bases and J by 0 bases, leaving 15 bases between them. These data were likewise used in another study, on regulatory T cells. As that report states: The PCR used 52 TRBV and 13 TRBJ primers. Regulatory T cells showed the strongest V-J pair restriction and V/J gene skewing among patient repertoires.

This sequence joins TRBV7-9 and TRBJ2-6, with TRBD2 as a possible D gene (5 bases). The source is a human donor in good health. Sequenced sample: Tregs sorted from blood. CDR3 in DNA: TGTGCCAGCAGCTTTCATGTCGGGATCTTCTCTGGGGCCAACGTCCTGACTTTC. It is translated as CASSFHVGIFSGANVLTF.